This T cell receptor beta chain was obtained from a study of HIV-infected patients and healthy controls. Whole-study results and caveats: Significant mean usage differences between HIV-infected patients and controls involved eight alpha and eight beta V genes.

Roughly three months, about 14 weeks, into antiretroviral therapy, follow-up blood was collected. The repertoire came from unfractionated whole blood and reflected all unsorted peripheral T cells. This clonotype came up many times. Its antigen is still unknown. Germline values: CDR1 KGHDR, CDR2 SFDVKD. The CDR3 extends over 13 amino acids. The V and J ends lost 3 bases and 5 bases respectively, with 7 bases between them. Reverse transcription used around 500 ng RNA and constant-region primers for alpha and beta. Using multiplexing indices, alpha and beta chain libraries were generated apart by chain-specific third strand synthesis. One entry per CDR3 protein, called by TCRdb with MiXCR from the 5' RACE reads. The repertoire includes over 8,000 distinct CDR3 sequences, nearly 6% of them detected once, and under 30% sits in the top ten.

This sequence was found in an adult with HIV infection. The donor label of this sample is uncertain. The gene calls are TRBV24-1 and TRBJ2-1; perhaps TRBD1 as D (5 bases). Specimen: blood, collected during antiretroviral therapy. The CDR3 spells CATSDRGHNEQFF. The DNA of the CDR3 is TGTGCCACCAGTGATAGGGGCCACAATGAGCAGTTCTTC.